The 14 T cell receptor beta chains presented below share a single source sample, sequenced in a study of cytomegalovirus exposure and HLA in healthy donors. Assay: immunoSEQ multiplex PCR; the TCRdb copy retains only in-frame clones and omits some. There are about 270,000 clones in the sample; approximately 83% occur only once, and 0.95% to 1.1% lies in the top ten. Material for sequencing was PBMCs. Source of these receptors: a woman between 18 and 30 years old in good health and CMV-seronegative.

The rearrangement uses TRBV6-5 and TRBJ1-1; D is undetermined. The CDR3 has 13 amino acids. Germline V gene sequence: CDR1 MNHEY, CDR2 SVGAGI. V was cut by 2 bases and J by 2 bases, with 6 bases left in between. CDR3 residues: CASSYGSNTEAFF. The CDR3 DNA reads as TGTGCCAGCAGTTACGGCAGTAACACTGAAGCTTTCTTT.

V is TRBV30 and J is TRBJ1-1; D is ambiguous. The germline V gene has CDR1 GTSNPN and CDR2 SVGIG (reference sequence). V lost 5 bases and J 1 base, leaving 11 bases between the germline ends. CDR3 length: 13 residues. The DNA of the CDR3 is TGTGCCTGGGCTGACGGGTGGAACACTGAAGCTTTCTTT. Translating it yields CAWADGWNTEAFF.

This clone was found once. Here the CDR3 reads CASSSGLGQGKAGANVLTF. The CDR3 region has the DNA TGCGCCAGCAGCTCGGGACTGGGACAGGGGAAGGCTGGGGCCAACGTCCTGACTTTC. This sequence joins TRBV5-1 and TRBJ2-6; TRBD1 matches 10 bases. The germline gives CDR1 SGHRS, CDR2 YFSETQ. Germline trimming cut 3 bases from V and 2 bases from J; bases unmatched to any gene: 11. This CDR3 has 19 amino acids.

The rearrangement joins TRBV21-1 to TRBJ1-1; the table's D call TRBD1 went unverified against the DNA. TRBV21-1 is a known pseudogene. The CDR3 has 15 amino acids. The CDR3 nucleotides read TGTGCCAGGTTCGATAGCAGGGGAATGAACACTGAAGCTTTCTTT. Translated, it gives CARFDSRGMNTEAFF.

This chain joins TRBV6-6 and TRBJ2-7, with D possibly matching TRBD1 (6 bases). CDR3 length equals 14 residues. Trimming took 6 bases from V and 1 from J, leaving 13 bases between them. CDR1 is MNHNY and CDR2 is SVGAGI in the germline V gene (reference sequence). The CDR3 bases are TGTGCCAGCAGCTCCGGGACACAATCCTACGAGCAGTACTTC. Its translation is CASSSGTQSYEQYF.

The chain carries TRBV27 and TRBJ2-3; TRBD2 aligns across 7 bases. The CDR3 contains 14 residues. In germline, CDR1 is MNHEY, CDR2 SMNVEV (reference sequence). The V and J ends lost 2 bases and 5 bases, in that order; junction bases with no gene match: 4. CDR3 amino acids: CASSLVGGVDTQYF. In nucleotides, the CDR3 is TGTGCCAGCAGTTTAGTGGGGGGGGTAGATACGCAGTATTTT.

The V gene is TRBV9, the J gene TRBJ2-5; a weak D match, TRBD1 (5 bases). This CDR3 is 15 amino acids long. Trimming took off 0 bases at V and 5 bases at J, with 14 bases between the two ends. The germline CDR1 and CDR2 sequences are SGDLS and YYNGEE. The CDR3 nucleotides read TGTGCCAGCAGCGTAGACGGACACAGTGGGGAGACCCAGTACTTC. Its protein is CASSVDGHSGETQYF.

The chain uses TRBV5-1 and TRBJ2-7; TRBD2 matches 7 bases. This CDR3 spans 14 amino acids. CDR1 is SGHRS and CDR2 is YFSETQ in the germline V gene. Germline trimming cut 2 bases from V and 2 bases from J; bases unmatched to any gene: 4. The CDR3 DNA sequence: TGCGCCAGCAGCTTATCGCGGGAGACCTACGAGCAGTACTTC. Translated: CASSLSRETYEQYF.

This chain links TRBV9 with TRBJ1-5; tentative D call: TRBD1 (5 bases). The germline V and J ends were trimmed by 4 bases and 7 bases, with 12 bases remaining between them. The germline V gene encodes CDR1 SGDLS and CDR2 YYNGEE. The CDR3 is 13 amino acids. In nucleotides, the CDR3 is TGTGCCAGCAGCTATCAGGGTTGGCAGCCCCAGCATTTT. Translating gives CASSYQGWQPQHF.

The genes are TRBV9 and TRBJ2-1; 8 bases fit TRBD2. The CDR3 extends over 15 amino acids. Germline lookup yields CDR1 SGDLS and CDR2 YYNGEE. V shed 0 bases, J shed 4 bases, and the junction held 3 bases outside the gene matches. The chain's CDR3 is CASSVESGGYNEQFF. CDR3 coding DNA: TGTGCCAGCAGCGTAGAGAGCGGGGGTTACAATGAGCAGTTCTTC.

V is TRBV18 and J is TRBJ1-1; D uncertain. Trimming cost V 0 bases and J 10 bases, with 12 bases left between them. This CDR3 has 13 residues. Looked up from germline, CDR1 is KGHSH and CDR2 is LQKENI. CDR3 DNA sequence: TGTGCCAGCTCACCACCGGTTACGGTTCGAGCTTTCTTT. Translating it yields CASSPPVTVRAFF.

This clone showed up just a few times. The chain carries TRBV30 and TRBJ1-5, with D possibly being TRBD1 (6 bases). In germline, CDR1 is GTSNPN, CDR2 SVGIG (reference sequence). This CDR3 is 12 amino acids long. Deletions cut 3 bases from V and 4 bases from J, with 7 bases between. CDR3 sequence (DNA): TGTGCCTGGAGGACAGGAAATCAGCCCCAGCATTTT. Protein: CAWRTGNQPQHF.

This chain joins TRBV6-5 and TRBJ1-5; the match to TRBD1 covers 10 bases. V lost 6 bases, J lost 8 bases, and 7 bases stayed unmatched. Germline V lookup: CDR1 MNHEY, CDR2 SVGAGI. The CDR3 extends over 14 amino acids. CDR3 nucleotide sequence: TGTGCCAGCAGGAATGGACAGGGGGAGAAGCCCCAGCATTTT. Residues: CASRNGQGEKPQHF.

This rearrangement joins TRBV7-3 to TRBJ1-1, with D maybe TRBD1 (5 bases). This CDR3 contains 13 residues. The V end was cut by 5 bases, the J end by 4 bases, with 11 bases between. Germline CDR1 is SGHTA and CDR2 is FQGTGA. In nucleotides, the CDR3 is TGTGCCAGCAGCCCCCAAGGGGTCACTGAAGCTTTCTTT. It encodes CASSPQGVTEAFF.